This TCR beta chain derives from a study of control samples from healthy donors and cancer patients. TCRdb's table, derived via immunoSEQ multiplex PCR, lists solely in-frame clones and lacks some. The sample holds approximately 230,000 clones, over 75% seen once. The germline gives CDR1 SGDLS, CDR2 YYNGEE. V lost 1 base to trimming and J lost 0 bases, with 6 bases between them. CDR3 length equals 14 residues. This rearrangement joins TRBV9 to TRBJ2-3, with D hard to call. The receptor was derived from a woman aged 60 to 75 with lung cancer. Sequencing was carried out using PBMCs. CDR3 loop: CASSVRDSTDTQYF. CDR3 coding DNA: TGTGCCAGCAGCGTACGAGACAGCACAGATACGCAGTATTTT.